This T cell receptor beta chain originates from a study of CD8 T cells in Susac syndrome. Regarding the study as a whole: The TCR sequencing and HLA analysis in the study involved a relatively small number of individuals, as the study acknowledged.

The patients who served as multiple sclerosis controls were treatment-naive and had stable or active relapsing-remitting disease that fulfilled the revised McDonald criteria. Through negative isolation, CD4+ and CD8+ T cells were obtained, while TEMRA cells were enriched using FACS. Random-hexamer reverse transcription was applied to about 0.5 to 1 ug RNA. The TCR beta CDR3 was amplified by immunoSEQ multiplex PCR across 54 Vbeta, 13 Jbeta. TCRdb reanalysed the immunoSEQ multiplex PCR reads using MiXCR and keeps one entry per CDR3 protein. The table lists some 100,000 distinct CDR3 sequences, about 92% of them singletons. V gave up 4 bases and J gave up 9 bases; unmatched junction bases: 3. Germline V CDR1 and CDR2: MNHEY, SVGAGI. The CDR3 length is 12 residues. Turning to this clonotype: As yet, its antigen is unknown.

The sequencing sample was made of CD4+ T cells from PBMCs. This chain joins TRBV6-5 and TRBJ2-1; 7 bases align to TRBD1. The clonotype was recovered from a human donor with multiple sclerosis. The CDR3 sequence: CASSSHRGEQFF. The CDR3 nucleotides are TGTGCCAGCAGTTCCCACAGGGGTGAGCAGTTCTTC.